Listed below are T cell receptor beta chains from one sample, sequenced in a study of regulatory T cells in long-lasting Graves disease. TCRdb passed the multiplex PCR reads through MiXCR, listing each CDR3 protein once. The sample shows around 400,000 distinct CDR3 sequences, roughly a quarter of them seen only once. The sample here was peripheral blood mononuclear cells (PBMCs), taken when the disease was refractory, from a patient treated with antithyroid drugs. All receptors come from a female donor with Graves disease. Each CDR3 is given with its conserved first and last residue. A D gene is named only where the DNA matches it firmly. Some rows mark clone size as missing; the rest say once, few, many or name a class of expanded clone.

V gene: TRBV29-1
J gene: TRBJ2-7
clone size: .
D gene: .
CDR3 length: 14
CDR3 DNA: TGCAGCGTCCGTCTTGCGGGAAGCTCCTACGAGCAGTACTTC
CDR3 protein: CSVRLAGSSYEQYF

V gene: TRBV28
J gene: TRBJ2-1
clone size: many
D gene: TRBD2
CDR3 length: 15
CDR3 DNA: TGTGCCAGCAGGGATAATAGCGGGCGGAACAATGAGCAGTTCTTC
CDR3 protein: CASRDNSGRNNEQFF

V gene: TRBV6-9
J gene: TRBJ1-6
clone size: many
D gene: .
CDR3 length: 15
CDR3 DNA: TGTGCCAGCAGTTACGGGAGAGAGATTAATTCACCCCTCCACTTT
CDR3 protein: CASSYGREINSPLHF

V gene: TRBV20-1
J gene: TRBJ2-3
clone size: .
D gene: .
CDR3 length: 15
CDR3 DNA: TGCAGTGCTAGAGTCGAGGGAGGCCACACAGATACGCAGTATTTT
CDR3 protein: CSARVEGGHTDTQYF

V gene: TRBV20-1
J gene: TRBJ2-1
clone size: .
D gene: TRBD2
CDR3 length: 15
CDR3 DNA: TGCAGTGCTAGGGAACTAGCGGGGACCTACAATGAGCAGTTCTTC
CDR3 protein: CSARELAGTYNEQFF

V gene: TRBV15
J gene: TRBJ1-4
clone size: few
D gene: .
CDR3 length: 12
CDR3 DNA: TGTGCCACCGACAATTCAGGAGAAAAACTGTTTTTT
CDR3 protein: CATDNSGEKLFF

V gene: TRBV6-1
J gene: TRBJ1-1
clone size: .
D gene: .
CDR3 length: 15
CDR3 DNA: TGTGCCAGCAGTGGGCGGACAGCGCCCAACACTGAAGCTTTCTTT
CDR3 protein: CASSGRTAPNTEAFF

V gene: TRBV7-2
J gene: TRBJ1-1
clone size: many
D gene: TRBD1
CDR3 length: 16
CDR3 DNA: TGTGCCAGCAGCCCCTTGAGGGGACAGGAGAACACTGAAGCTTTCTTT
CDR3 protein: CASSPLRGQENTEAFF

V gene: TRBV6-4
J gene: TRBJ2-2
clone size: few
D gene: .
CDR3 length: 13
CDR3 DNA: TGTGCCAGCATCGATCCGAACACCGGGGAGCTGTTTTTT
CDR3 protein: CASIDPNTGELFF

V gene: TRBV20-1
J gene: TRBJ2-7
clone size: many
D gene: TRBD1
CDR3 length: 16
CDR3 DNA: TGCAGTGCTAGAGATGTTATAGGGACAGGGGCCGACGAGCAGTACTTC
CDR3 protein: CSARDVIGTGADEQYF

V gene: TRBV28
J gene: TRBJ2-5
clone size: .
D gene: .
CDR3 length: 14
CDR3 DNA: TGTGCCAGCAGGTTTGGGGGTCGATGGGAGACCCAGTACTTC
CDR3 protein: CASRFGGRWETQYF